This TCR beta chain was sequenced in a study of cytomegalovirus exposure and HLA in healthy donors. Everyone who donated was a healthy bone marrow donor. Study observations and caveats: The study put under 200 TCR beta chains on its list as cytomegalovirus-associated.

This PCR relied on a set of 60 Vbeta primers and 13 Jbeta primers. The table came from immunoSEQ multiplex PCR; TCRdb's copy has only in-frame clones and leaves some out. In all, the sample yields roughly 190,000 clones. CDR1 SGHRS and CDR2 YFSETQ come from the germline V gene. The CDR3 totals 13 residues. Trimming shortened V by 4 bases and J by 6 bases, and 10 bases separated the two germline ends. As concerns this clone: What it binds is not known.

The specimen sequenced was PBMCs. The clonotype comes from a woman aged 18-30 years in good health and CMV-seropositive. The chain has TRBV5-1 and TRBJ2-2, with a weak D call TRBD2 (5 bases). The CDR3 region has the DNA TGCGCCAGCAGCGCGAAGGAGGCCGGGGAGCTGTTTTTT. Amino acids: CASSAKEAGELFF.